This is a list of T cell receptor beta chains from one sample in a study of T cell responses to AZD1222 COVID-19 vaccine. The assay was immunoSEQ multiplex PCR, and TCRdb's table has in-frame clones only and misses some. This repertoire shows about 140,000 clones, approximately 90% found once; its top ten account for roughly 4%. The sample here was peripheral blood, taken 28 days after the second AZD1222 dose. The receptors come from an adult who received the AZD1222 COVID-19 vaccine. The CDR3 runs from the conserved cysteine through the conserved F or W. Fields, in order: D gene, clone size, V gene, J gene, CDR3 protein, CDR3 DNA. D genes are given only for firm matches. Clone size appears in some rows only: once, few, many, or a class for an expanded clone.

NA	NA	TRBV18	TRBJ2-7	CASSLGQSYSYEQYF	TGTGCCAGCTCACTTGGACAGTCCTACTCCTACGAGCAGTACTTC
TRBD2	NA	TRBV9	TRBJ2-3	CASSVSLADSTDTQYF	TGTGCCAGCAGCGTCTCCCTAGCGGATAGCACAGATACGCAGTATTTT
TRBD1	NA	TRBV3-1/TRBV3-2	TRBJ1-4	CASSPRGGEKLFF	TGTGCCAGCAGCCCCAGGGGGGGGGAAAAACTGTTTTTT
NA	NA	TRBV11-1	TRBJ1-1	CASSLARLNTEAFF	TGTGCCAGCAGCTTAGCGAGGTTGAACACTGAAGCTTTCTTT
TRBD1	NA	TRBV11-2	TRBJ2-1	CASSLEGTGATNEQFF	TGTGCCAGCAGCTTAGAGGGGACAGGGGCTACCAATGAGCAGTTCTTC
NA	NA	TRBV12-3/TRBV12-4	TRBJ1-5	CASTPQVNQPQHF	TGTGCCAGCACCCCACAGGTCAATCAGCCCCAGCATTTT
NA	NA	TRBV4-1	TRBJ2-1	CASSQDPFRSYNEQFF	TGCGCCAGCAGCCAAGACCCGTTCCGCTCCTACAATGAGCAGTTCTTC
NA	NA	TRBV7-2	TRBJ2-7	CASSPRKLGVLSEQYF	TGTGCCAGCAGCCCCCGAAAACTTGGGGTGCTGTCAGAGCAGTACTTC
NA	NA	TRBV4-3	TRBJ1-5	CASSRSTKQGSSQHF	TGCGCCAGCAGCCGCAGTACAAAACAGGGTTCGTCCCAGCATTTT
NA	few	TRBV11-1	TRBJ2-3	CASSGGLSRPYF	TGTGCCAGCAGCGGTGGACTCTCTCGCCCGTATTTT
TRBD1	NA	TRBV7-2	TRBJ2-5	CASSFAAPGQGDQETQYF	TGTGCCAGCAGCTTCGCGGCCCCGGGACAGGGGGATCAAGAGACCCAGTACTTC
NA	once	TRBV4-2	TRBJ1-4	CASSQRLRGGGTNEKLFF	TGTGCCAGCAGCCAACGTCTTAGGGGCGGGGGGACAAATGAAAAACTGTTTTTT
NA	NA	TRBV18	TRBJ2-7	CASSPRGGASYEQYF	TGTGCCAGCTCTCCCAGGGGGGGGGCTTCCTACGAGCAGTACTTC
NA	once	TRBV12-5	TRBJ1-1	CASGLVLIPGTRNTEAFF	TGTGCTAGTGGTTTGGTATTAATCCCGGGCACAAGGAACACTGAAGCTTTCTTT
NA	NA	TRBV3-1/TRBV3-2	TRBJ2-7	CASSQDSKGSYEQYF	TGTGCCAGCAGCCAAGATTCTAAGGGGTCCTACGAGCAGTACTTC
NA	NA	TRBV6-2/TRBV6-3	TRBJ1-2	CASSYSPILQGYGYTF	TGTGCCAGCAGTTACTCCCCGATCCTCCAGGGGTATGGCTACACCTTC
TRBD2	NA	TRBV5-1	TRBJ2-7	CASSLVPSGNYEQYF	TGCGCCAGCAGCTTGGTCCCTAGCGGGAACTACGAGCAGTACTTC
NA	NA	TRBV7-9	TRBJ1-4	CASGRARGTQQDPNEKLFF	TGTGCCAGCGGCCGTGCTAGGGGGACACAACAGGACCCTAATGAAAAACTGTTTTTT
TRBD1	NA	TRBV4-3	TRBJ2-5	CASSQGQGKETQYF	TGCGCCAGCAGCCAAGGACAGGGTAAAGAGACCCAGTACTTC